One and the same sample provided the 24 T cell receptor beta chains below, sequenced in a study of post-analysis software for immune sequencing data. Libraries were made from TCR beta cDNA, and they carried unique molecular identifiers. One entry per CDR3 protein results from TCRdb running MiXCR on the PCR reads. The sample includes around 150,000 distinct CDR3 sequences, about 37% seen only once; the top ten take over 25%. This specimen consisted of blood, obtained after autologous hematopoietic stem cell transplantation. Receptors were obtained from a girl under 18 with multiple sclerosis.

This clonotype has only a few counts. This chain uses TRBV7-2 with TRBJ2-1; D gene uncertain. Trimming cost V 8 bases and J 8 bases, with 7 bases left between them. Germline CDR1 reads SGHTA; CDR2 reads FQGNSA. The length of the CDR3 is 10 residues. The CDR3 reads CASGDDEQFF. The CDR3 region has the DNA TGTGCCAGCGGGGATGATGAGCAGTTCTTC.

The chain joins TRBV10-3 to TRBJ2-3; perhaps TRBD2 as D (6 bases). This CDR3 region has 15 residues. The germline CDR1 and CDR2 sequences are ENHRY and SYGVKD. The germline V and J ends were trimmed by 10 bases and 0 bases, with 17 bases remaining between them. For the CDR3, the DNA is TGTGCCACCAAACTGGGACTCGATAGCACAGATACGCAGTATTTT. Protein sequence: CATKLGLDSTDTQYF.

The table lists this clonotype with a few counts. This may arise from a read error, as a much more abundant clone is one base away. CDR3 protein: CASSQDSGLYF. Written as DNA, the CDR3 is TGTGCCAGCAGCCAAGATTCGGGTCTGTACTTC. This chain uses TRBV3-1 with TRBJ2-5; D unresolved. The CDR3 has 11 residues. With 0 bases removed from V and 13 bases from J, the gap between germline ends came to 9 bases. Germline CDR1 LGHDT, CDR2 YNNKEL (reference sequence).

This clonotype was seen only a few times. CDR3 bases: TGTGCCAGCAGTTTATCCGGGGGAAATTGGGAGACCCAGTACTTC. This sequence encodes CASSLSGGNWETQYF. V is TRBV27 and J is TRBJ2-5; possible D gene TRBD2, 6 bases. The germline V gene encodes CDR1 MNHEY and CDR2 SMNVEV (reference sequence). The V and J ends lost 0 bases and 5 bases respectively, with 13 bases between them. CDR3 size: 15 residues.

This chain joins TRBV20-1 and TRBJ2-1; D is tentatively TRBD1 or TRBD2 (6 bases each). Germline values: CDR1 DFQATT, CDR2 SNEGSKA (reference sequence). The CDR3 spans 11 residues. V was pared by 3 bases and J by 8 bases, with 8 bases between. CDR3 amino acids: CSARGGYEQFF. The CDR3 region has the DNA TGCAGTGCTAGGGGGGGCTATGAGCAGTTCTTC.

The J gene is TRBJ2-3, the V gene TRBV5-1; 13 positions match TRBD2. Trimming at V came to 5 bases and at J to 6 bases, leaving 9 bases not matched to a gene. The CDR3 spans 16 residues. Germline CDR1 reads SGHRS; CDR2 reads YFSETQ. CDR3 nucleotides: TGCGCCAGCAGTGGACGGACTAGCGGGAGTTATGATACGCAGTATTTT. It yields the protein CASSGRTSGSYDTQYF.

The chain carries TRBV4-1 and TRBJ2-1, with D possibly TRBD2 on 5 matching bases. The length of the CDR3 is 16 residues. Looked up from germline, CDR1 is MGHRA and CDR2 is YSYEKL. Between the trimmed V and J ends, which lost 1 base and 3 bases, there was a span of 13 bases. CDR3 region: CASSQVRLAIYNEQFF. CDR3 nucleotide sequence: TGCGCCAGCAGCCAAGTAAGGCTAGCTATCTACAATGAGCAGTTCTTC.

The chain recombines TRBV30 with TRBJ1-1; 7 bases match TRBD1. The CDR3 contains 14 residues. Germline loops: CDR1 GTSNPN, CDR2 SVGIG (reference sequence). V lost 3 bases to trimming and J lost 2 bases; unmatched junction nucleotides: 6. The CDR3 protein is CAWSAGTVNTEAFF. DNA for the CDR3: TGTGCCTGGAGCGCCGGGACAGTCAACACTGAAGCTTTCTTT.

The chain combines TRBV24-1 with TRBJ2-1, with TRBD1 matching 10 bases. CDR1 and CDR2 (germline): KGHDR, SFDVKD. The trim removed 4 bases at V and 7 bases at J, leaving 6 bases unmatched. The CDR3 is 15 residues long. The CDR3 loop is CATSDHRQGANEQFF. CDR3 sequence (DNA): TGTGCCACCAGTGACCACCGACAGGGGGCTAATGAGCAGTTCTTC.

This chain uses TRBV6-2 or TRBV6-3 with TRBJ2-7; no clear D gene. The length of the CDR3 is 14 residues. Germline V gene lookup returns CDR1 MNHEY and CDR2 SVGEGT. The germline V and J ends were trimmed by 0 bases and 5 bases, with 11 bases remaining between them. The CDR3 loop reads CASSYSMSSDEQYF. The DNA of the CDR3 is TGTGCCAGCAGTTACTCGATGAGTTCGGACGAGCAGTACTTC.

The J gene is TRBJ2-5, the V gene TRBV9; TRBD1 aligns across 8 bases. In germline, CDR1 is SGDLS, CDR2 YYNGEE. The CDR3 spans 15 residues. V lost 3 bases and J lost 5; bases outside the gene matches: 9. The CDR3 sequence: CASSATGVVSETQYF. The CDR3 DNA sequence: TGTGCCAGCAGCGCGACAGGGGTGGTTTCCGAGACCCAGTACTTC.

This clonotype was counted between two and nine times. The CDR3 DNA sequence: TGTGCCAGCAGTTGGCCGGGACAGGGATGGAATGAGCAGTTCTTC. Translation: CASSWPGQGWNEQFF. The chain joins TRBV12-3 or TRBV12-4 to TRBJ2-1; 9 positions match TRBD1. The CDR3 has 15 amino acids. The V and J ends lost 4 bases and 7 bases, in that order; junction bases with no gene match: 8.

This clonotype turned up a few times. J is TRBJ2-1 and V is TRBV4-1; D perhaps matches TRBD2 (5 bases). The CDR3 spans 14 residues. Between the trimmed V and J ends, which lost 4 bases and 12 bases, there was a span of 19 bases. Per germline, CDR1 MGHRA and CDR2 YSYEKL. Written as DNA, the CDR3 is TGCGCCAGCAGCCCCAAAGGAGGCTTGGGGTGGCAGTTCTTC. Its translation: CASSPKGGLGWQFF.

Worth noting for this clonotype: Its ends do not fully match the called genes, so a read error is possible. The gene calls are TRBV7-7 and TRBJ2-7; no definite D call. Germline CDR1 and CDR2: SSHAT and FNYEAQ (reference sequence). This CDR3 has 12 residues. The CDR3 sequence: CASRCMQYEQYF. The CDR3 bases are TGTGCTAGCAGATGCATGCAGTACGAGCAGTACTTC. Variable domain in full (rest from reference TRBV7-7 and TRBJ2-7): GAGVSQSPRYKVTKRGQDVTLRCDPISSHATLYWYQQALGQGPEFLTYFNYEAQPDKSGLPSDRFSAERPEGSISTLTIQRTEQRDSAMYRCASRCMQYEQYFGPGTRLTVT.

The chain recombines TRBV20-1 with TRBJ1-5; no firm D call. CDR1 is DFQATT, CDR2 SNEGSKA, per germline (reference sequence). Trimming pared 3 bases from V and 6 bases from J, leaving 27 bases between. The CDR3 is made up of 18 amino acids. The CDR3 loop is CSASKIEAGILMGQPQHF. In DNA form, the CDR3 reads TGCAGTGCTAGCAAGATAGAAGCTGGGATACTTATGGGTCAGCCCCAGCATTTT.

This clonotype was seen repeatedly, ten times or more. This chain connects TRBV4-2 to TRBJ2-1, with 11 nucleotides matching TRBD2. In germline, CDR1 is LGHNA, CDR2 YNFKEQ. The CDR3 totals 17 residues. The V gene end was trimmed by 3 bases and the J gene end by 2 bases; junction bases not matched to a gene: 6. CDR3 amino acids: CASSQTSGKLAYNEQFF. The CDR3 DNA reads as TGTGCCAGCAGCCAGACTAGCGGGAAGCTGGCCTACAATGAGCAGTTCTTC.

This clonotype was recorded many times. This CDR3 is CASSLELADEQYF. CDR3 bases: TGTGCCAGCAGCTTGGAACTAGCCGACGAGCAGTACTTC. This chain uses TRBV11-2 with TRBJ2-7, with D perhaps matching TRBD2 (6 bases). Trimming took 3 bases from V and 5 from J, leaving 11 bases between them. This CDR3 has 13 residues. Germline-derived CDR1 and CDR2 are SGHAT and FQNNGV.

This chain joins TRBV9 and TRBJ2-1; the D gene is possibly TRBD1 (5 bases). The CDR3 is 15 residues long. The germline CDR1 and CDR2 sequences are SGDLS and YYNGEE. V was clipped by 0 bases and J by 5 bases, with 12 bases between them. CDR3 residues: CASSVGGKGHNEQFF. Written as DNA, the CDR3 is TGTGCCAGCAGCGTAGGGGGCAAGGGCCACAATGAGCAGTTCTTC. Drawing the rest from reference TRBV9 and TRBJ2-1, the complete variable domain is DSGVTQTPKHLITATGQRVTLRCSPRSGDLSVYWYQQSLDQGLQFLIQYYNGEERAKGNILERFSAQQFPDLHSELNLSSLELGDSALYFCASSVGGKGHNEQFFGPGTRLTVL.

The table lists this clonotype with a count of one. One end of the junction varies from germline; a read error may be responsible. This chain links TRBV6-6 with TRBJ2-1; D perhaps matches TRBD2 (6 bases). Germline lookup yields CDR1 MNHNY and CDR2 SVGAGI (reference sequence). The CDR3 loop spans 15 amino acids. The CDR3 spells CASSYPAGSYSEQFF. The CDR3 coding sequence is TGTGCCAGCAGTTACCCAGCGGGCTCCTACAGTGAGCAGTTCTTC.

The chain uses TRBV2 and TRBJ1-2; 8 bases match TRBD1. The V and J ends lost 6 bases and 6 bases, in that order; junction bases with no gene match: 3. The CDR3 is made up of 12 amino acids. CDR1 is SNHLY, CDR2 FYNNEI, per germline. The CDR3 DNA follows: TGTGCCAGCAGGGACAGGGTCCATGGCTACACCTTC. Translation gives CASRDRVHGYTF.

This clonotype was seen just once. This chain uses TRBV29-1 with TRBJ2-1; possible D gene TRBD1, 6 bases. Germline loops: CDR1 SQVTM, CDR2 ANQGSEA. Trimming pared 7 bases from V and 8 bases from J, leaving 12 bases between. This CDR3 is built from 11 residues. DNA for the CDR3: TGCAGCGAAGACAGGTTAGATGAGCAGTTCTTC. Protein: CSEDRLDEQFF.

This chain's CDR3 is CASSPGALEGSPRDEQYF. The CDR3 region has the DNA TGTGCCAGCAGCCCCGGGGCTCTCGAGGGTAGCCCCAGAGACGAGCAGTACTTC. The chain joins TRBV6-1 to TRBJ2-7; D may match TRBD1 or TRBD2 (5 bases each). CDR3 length: 18 residues. The germline V and J ends were trimmed by 6 bases and 5 bases, with 29 bases remaining between them. Germline V gene sequence: CDR1 MNHNS, CDR2 SASEGT.

The rearrangement links TRBV11-2 to TRBJ1-4, with D perhaps matching TRBD1 (6 bases). This CDR3 contains 15 residues. Germline V gene lookup returns CDR1 SGHAT and CDR2 FQNNGV. V was shortened by 1 base and J by 8 bases, with 14 bases between the two germline ends. The CDR3 loop reads CASSLGQGTGEKLFF. The CDR3 DNA follows: TGTGCCAGCAGCTTAGGCCAGGGGACGGGGGAAAAACTGTTTTTT.

The rearrangement links TRBV12-3 or TRBV12-4 to TRBJ2-1; 9 nucleotides align to TRBD2. Trimming took 5 bases from V and 7 from J; bases not matched to a gene: 9. CDR3 length: 15 residues. This CDR3 reads CASSESLAGENEQFF. The DNA of the CDR3 is TGTGCCAGCAGTGAGAGTTTAGCGGGAGAGAATGAGCAGTTCTTC.